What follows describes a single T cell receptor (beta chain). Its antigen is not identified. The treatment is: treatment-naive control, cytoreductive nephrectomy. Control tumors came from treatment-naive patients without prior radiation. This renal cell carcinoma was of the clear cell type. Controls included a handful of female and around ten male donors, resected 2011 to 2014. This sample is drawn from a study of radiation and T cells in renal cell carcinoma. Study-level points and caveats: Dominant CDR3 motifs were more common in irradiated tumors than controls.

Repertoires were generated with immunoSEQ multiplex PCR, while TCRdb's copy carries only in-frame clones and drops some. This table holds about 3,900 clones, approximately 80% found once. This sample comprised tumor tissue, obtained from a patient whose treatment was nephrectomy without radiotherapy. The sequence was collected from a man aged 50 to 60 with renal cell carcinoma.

Written as DNA, the CDR3 is TGTGCCAGCAGCCCCCAAAGAGGGGACTTATCAGATTACGAGCAGTACTTC. This sequence encodes CASSPQRGDLSDYEQYF. V is TRBV13 and J is TRBJ2-7, with D perhaps TRBD2 (6 bases). V was shortened by 5 bases and J by 4 bases, with 24 bases between the two germline ends. Germline CDR1 and CDR2: PRHDT and FYEKMQ (reference sequence). The CDR3 runs 17 residues.